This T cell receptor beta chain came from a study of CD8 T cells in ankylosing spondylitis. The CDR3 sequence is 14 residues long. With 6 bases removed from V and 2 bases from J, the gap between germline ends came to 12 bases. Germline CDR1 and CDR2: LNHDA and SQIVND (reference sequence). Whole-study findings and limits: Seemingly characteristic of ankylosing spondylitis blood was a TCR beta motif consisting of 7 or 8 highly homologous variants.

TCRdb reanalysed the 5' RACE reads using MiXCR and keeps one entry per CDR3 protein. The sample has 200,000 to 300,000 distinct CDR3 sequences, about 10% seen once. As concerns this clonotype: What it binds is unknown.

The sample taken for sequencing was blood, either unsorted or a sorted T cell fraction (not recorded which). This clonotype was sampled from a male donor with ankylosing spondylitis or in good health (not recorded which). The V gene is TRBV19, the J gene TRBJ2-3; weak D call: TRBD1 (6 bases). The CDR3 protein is CASRPTGSTDTQYF. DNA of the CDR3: TGTGCCAGTAGACCGACAGGATCCACAGATACGCAGTATTTT.